The 24 T cell receptor beta chains reported below all come from one sample, sequenced in a study of OX40 agonist ivuxolimab in advanced cancers. Measured with immunoSEQ multiplex PCR; TCRdb has only the in-frame clones, and not every one. The sample includes 75,000 to 80,000 clones, 70% to 90% of them seen just once. Sequences were derived from CD4+ or CD8+ T cells sorted from blood, sampled in a trial of the OX40 agonist ivuxolimab. The origin of the receptors is an adult with an advanced solid tumor such as melanoma, head and neck, liver or kidney cancer.

This sequence joins TRBV11-2 and TRBJ2-7, with 10 bases aligning to TRBD2. V dropped 5 bases and J dropped 2; count of bases not matched to a gene: 6. The CDR3 has 15 residues. CDR1 is SGHAT, CDR2 FQNNGV, per germline. CDR3 DNA: TGTGCCAGCAGCACTAGCGGGGACCCGACCTACGAGCAGTACTTC. This gives the protein CASSTSGDPTYEQYF.

The chain combines TRBV30 with TRBJ2-3; tentative D call: TRBD1 (5 bases). Trimming pared 0 bases from V and 4 bases from J, leaving 11 bases between. CDR1 is GTSNPN, CDR2 SVGIG, per germline (reference sequence). This CDR3 contains 14 residues. CDR3 sequence: CAWSVKGRPDTQYF. The CDR3 DNA reads TGTGCCTGGAGTGTGAAGGGGCGCCCAGATACGCAGTATTTT.

The rearrangement uses TRBV25-1 and TRBJ2-5; D gene unclear. The CDR3 totals 13 residues. V lost 4 bases and J 7 bases, leaving 13 bases between the germline ends. Germline assignment: CDR1 MGHDK and CDR2 SYGVNS. The CDR3 coding sequence is TGTGCCAGCAGTGGATCGGGCACGCGGACCCAGTACTTC. It codes for CASSGSGTRTQYF.

This clone was seen a single time. V gene TRBV2 combines with J gene TRBJ2-2, with D possibly matching TRBD2 (5 bases). The CDR3 covers 14 residues. With 6 bases removed from V and 5 bases from J, the gap between germline ends came to 13 bases. Germline V gene lookup returns CDR1 SNHLY and CDR2 FYNNEI. The CDR3 loop reads CASSDTSPTGELFF. The DNA for the CDR3 is TGTGCCAGCAGCGATACTAGTCCTACCGGGGAGCTGTTTTTT. Supplemented by reference TRBV2 and TRBJ2-2, the full variable domain reads EPEVTQTPSHQVTQMGQEVILRCVPISNHLYFYWYRQILGQKVEFLVSFYNNEISEKSEIFDDQFSVERPDGSNFTLKIRSTKLEDSAMYFCASSDTSPTGELFFGEGSRLTVL.

This clone was picked up many times. The chain uses TRBV12-5 and TRBJ1-1; TRBD1 matches at 7 bases. Germline CDR1 LGHNT, CDR2 FRNRAP. This CDR3 spans 16 amino acids. Trimming at V came to 3 bases and at J to 4 bases, leaving 11 bases not matched to a gene. This CDR3 is CASGLRVQGMRTEAFF. The CDR3 DNA is TGTGCTAGTGGTTTAAGGGTACAGGGGATGCGCACTGAAGCTTTCTTT.

The chain has TRBV5-1 and TRBJ2-3; weak D call: TRBD2 (5 bases). Trimming removed 4 bases at V and 6 bases at J, with 9 bases between. The germline V gene has CDR1 SGHRS and CDR2 YFSETQ. The CDR3 consists of 12 residues. CDR3 nucleotide sequence: TGCGCCAGCAGCGGAGGCGGGGATACGCAGTATTTT. It yields the protein CASSGGGDTQYF.

The V and J genes are TRBV10-1 and TRBJ2-3, with a tentative D call TRBD1 (6 bases). CDR3 length equals 14 residues. Germline lookup yields CDR1 WNHNN and CDR2 SYGVQD (reference sequence). Trimming shortened V by 4 bases and J by 10 bases, and 18 bases separated the two germline ends. The CDR3 nucleotides are TGCGCCAGCAGTGGAGTTGGGACAACAAAGTCGCAGTATTTT. Residues: CASSGVGTTKSQYF.

The V gene is TRBV7-2, the J gene TRBJ2-2; TRBD1 aligns across 9 bases. Germline V CDR1 and CDR2: SGHTA, FQGNSA. The CDR3 consists of 14 residues. The V and J ends lost 5 bases and 6 bases, in that order; junction bases with no gene match: 4. The CDR3 coding sequence is TGTGCCAGCAGCCTAGACAGGGGGGCCGGGGAGCTGTTTTTT. Translating gives CASSLDRGAGELFF.

The chain carries TRBV6-5 and TRBJ2-1; a possible D gene is TRBD2 (5 bases). Trimming pared 6 bases from V and 6 bases from J, leaving 15 bases between. The CDR3 sequence is 14 residues long. Germline V gene data show CDR1 as MNHEY and CDR2 as SVGAGI. This CDR3 is CASSLDSLFNEQFF. For the CDR3, the DNA is TGTGCCAGCAGCTTGGACTCCTTGTTCAATGAGCAGTTCTTC.

V and J are TRBV9 and TRBJ1-6; D gene uncertain. Germline lookup yields CDR1 SGDLS and CDR2 YYNGEE. Trimming removed 1 base at V and 5 bases at J, with 10 bases between. This CDR3 region has 15 residues. The CDR3 coding sequence is TGTGCCAGCAGCGTACGGGCGGGTGATAATTCACCCCTCCACTTT. This translates into CASSVRAGDNSPLHF.

The chain combines TRBV28 with TRBJ1-1, with D possibly being TRBD1 (6 bases). Trimming removed 3 bases from V and 3 bases from J, with 17 bases in between. Germline-derived CDR1 and CDR2 are MDHEN and SYDVKM. The CDR3 length is 16 residues. DNA of the CDR3: TGTGCCAGCAGTTTTGGGTCGACAGGATTTTACACTGAAGCTTTCTTT. It specifies CASSFGSTGFYTEAFF.

The chain uses TRBV6-6 and TRBJ1-5, with a possible D match to TRBD1 (6 bases). In germline, CDR1 is MNHNY, CDR2 SVGAGI (reference sequence). V gave up 1 base and J gave up 6 bases, with 13 bases separating them. The length of the CDR3 is 15 residues. DNA of the CDR3: TGTGCCAGCAGTTACTTCCCCAGGGGACGTCAGCCCCAGCATTTT. Residues: CASSYFPRGRQPQHF.

The chain combines TRBV7-2 with TRBJ1-2; D is ambiguous. Germline V lookup: CDR1 SGHTA, CDR2 FQGNSA. The V gene lost 3 bases and the J gene lost 7 bases, with 18 bases spanning the gap. CDR3 size: 15 residues. CDR3 in DNA: TGTGCCAGCAGCTTCGGGTCAGGAACAGAAAGTGGCTACACCTTC. Translating it yields CASSFGSGTESGYTF.

J is TRBJ2-3 and V is TRBV5-5; D might be TRBD1 (6 bases). Per germline, CDR1 SGHKS and CDR2 YYEKEE (reference sequence). This CDR3 contains 14 residues. V lost 3 bases, J lost 2 bases, and 10 bases lay in between. The CDR3 nucleotides are TGTGCCAGCAGCTCAGGGGCCCTCACAGATACGCAGTATTTT. Its translation: CASSSGALTDTQYF.

Regarding this clone: The sample has other DNA sequences that encode this CDR3 too. This chain uses TRBV11-3 with TRBJ2-3, with 11 bases that match TRBD1. The germline V gene has CDR1 SGHNT and CDR2 YENEEA. The J segment lost 3 bases and the V segment lost 2 bases, leaving 4 bases of the junction unmatched. This CDR3 has 16 residues. The chain's CDR3 is CASSLSWDRGTDTQYF. DNA for the CDR3: TGTGCCAGCAGCTTAAGTTGGGACAGGGGGACAGATACGCAGTATTTT.

This clone was seen once. The J gene is TRBJ1-1, the V gene TRBV29-1; D gene uncertain. Deletions cut 6 bases from V and 4 bases from J, with 15 bases between. This CDR3 is 13 amino acids long. Germline V gives CDR1 SQVTM, CDR2 ANQGSEA. CDR3 bases: TGCAGCGTCCTAGTGACGCTGGGCACTGAAGCTTTCTTT. Encoded protein: CSVLVTLGTEAFF.

The rearrangement links TRBV7-3 to TRBJ2-2; D is perhaps TRBD2 (5 bases). CDR1 SGHTA and CDR2 FQGTGA come from the germline V gene. This CDR3 has 13 residues. Trimming shortened V by 5 bases and J by 5 bases, and 9 bases separated the two germline ends. The CDR3 coding sequence is TGTGCCAGCAGCCGGCCGGGGACCGGGGAGCTGTTTTTT. Amino acid sequence: CASSRPGTGELFF.

The V gene is TRBV29-1, the J gene TRBJ2-3; 13 nucleotides agree with TRBD2. The CDR3 is made up of 18 amino acids. Trimming took 6 bases from V and 4 from J; bases not matched to a gene: 16. In germline, CDR1 is SQVTM, CDR2 ANQGSEA. CDR3 nucleotide sequence: TGCAGCGTGCCTAACAGGGGCTCAGGACTAGCGGGAGCAGATACGCAGTATTTT. Translating it yields CSVPNRGSGLAGADTQYF.

In its sample, this clone was seen once. The chain joins TRBV5-1 to TRBJ2-7; the D gene is possibly TRBD2 (6 bases). Germline lookup yields CDR1 SGHRS and CDR2 YFSETQ. The CDR3 sequence is 13 residues long. V was clipped by 2 bases and J by 6 bases, with 12 bases between them. The CDR3 DNA reads as TGCGCCAGCAGCTTTAGGACGGAGGGCGAGCAGTACTTC. It encodes CASSFRTEGEQYF.

V is TRBV7-8 and J is TRBJ1-6, with 8 bases fitting TRBD1. Germline trimming cut 5 bases from V and 14 bases from J; bases unmatched to any gene: 20. CDR1 is SGHVS and CDR2 is FQNEAQ in the germline V gene. The CDR3 has 17 residues. The CDR3 DNA reads TGTGCCAGCAGCCCCTCCGGGACAGGTGGGGGTCGTAAGACCCTCCACTTT. It yields the protein CASSPSGTGGGRKTLHF.

V is TRBV11-3 and J is TRBJ2-7; no clear D. Trimming stripped 11 bases from V and 0 bases from J, with 17 bases between. Germline-derived CDR1 and CDR2 are SGHNT and YENEEA. The CDR3 contains 14 residues. The CDR3 region is CAHCVGLSSYEQYF. DNA for the CDR3: TGTGCCCACTGTGTAGGCCTGAGCTCCTACGAGCAGTACTTC. Full variable domain (outside the CDR3, taken from reference TRBV11-3 and TRBJ2-7): EAGVVQSPRYKIIEKKQPVAFWCNPISGHNTLYWYLQNLGQGPELLIRYENEEAVDDSQLPKDRFSAERLKGVDSTLKIQPAELGDSAVYLCAHCVGLSSYEQYFGPGTRLTVT.

The chain couples TRBV30 to TRBJ2-3; tentative D call: TRBD1 (5 bases). The V end was cut by 2 bases, the J end by 4 bases, with 13 bases between. CDR3 length: 14 residues. CDR1 GTSNPN and CDR2 SVGIG come from the germline V gene (reference sequence). The CDR3 DNA reads as TGTGCCTGGAGTCTGGGCAGGGAAGCAGATACGCAGTATTTT. Amino acids: CAWSLGREADTQYF.

The chain combines TRBV5-1 with TRBJ2-3, with a tentative D call TRBD2 (6 bases). Trimming took 6 bases from V and 1 from J, leaving 12 bases between them. Looked up from germline, CDR1 is SGHRS and CDR2 is YFSETQ. The CDR3 covers 14 residues. The CDR3 here is CASTPGVRTDTQYF. The CDR3 DNA follows: TGCGCCAGCACCCCGGGGGTACGCACAGATACGCAGTATTTT.

The chain has TRBV9 and TRBJ1-2; TRBD1 is a possible D gene (6 bases). The V and J ends lost 4 bases and 9 bases respectively, with 25 bases between them. CDR3 size: 16 residues. The germline CDR1 and CDR2 sequences are SGDLS and YYNGEE. CDR3 coding DNA: TGTGCCAGCAGCCGCGGCAGGGGACCCAGCCGGGGACGCTACACCTTC. As protein: CASSRGRGPSRGRYTF.